The 9 T cell receptor beta chains given below trace back to one sample, sequenced in a study of cytomegalovirus exposure and HLA in healthy donors. Measured with immunoSEQ multiplex PCR; TCRdb has only the in-frame clones, and not every one. The sample has about 120,000 clones; around 85% are singletons. Sequences were obtained from PBMCs. Receptors originate from a woman in her 30s in good health and CMV-seronegative.

The chain couples TRBV7-2 to TRBJ2-1; TRBD2 agrees at 10 bases. Germline V CDR1 and CDR2: SGHTA, FQGNSA. The CDR3 contains 16 residues. V lost 4 bases and J lost 7; bases outside the gene matches: 10. The CDR3: CASSYRGAGGRNEQFF. CDR3 nucleotide sequence: TGTGCCAGCAGCTACAGGGGAGCGGGGGGGCGAAATGAGCAGTTCTTC.

The chain has TRBV14 and TRBJ2-2, with 8 bases that match TRBD1. CDR1 and CDR2 (germline): SGHDN, FVKESK. V gave up 4 bases and J gave up 3 bases; unmatched junction bases: 4. This CDR3 is built from 15 residues. The CDR3 coding sequence is TGTGCCAGCAGCCGTGGACAGGGTTACACCGGGGAGCTGTTTTTT. This codes for CASSRGQGYTGELFF. Using reference TRBV14 and TRBJ2-2 for the parts outside the CDR3, the full variable domain is EAGVTQFPSHSVIEKGQTVTLRCDPISGHDNLYWYRRVMGKEIKFLLHFVKESKQDESGMPNNRFLAERTGGTYSTLKVQPAELEDSGVYFCASSRGQGYTGELFFGEGSRLTVL.

The chain recombines TRBV7-9 with TRBJ1-6; 8 bases map to TRBD1. The CDR3 extends over 12 amino acids. The germline CDR1 and CDR2 sequences are SEHNR and FQNEAQ (reference sequence). Unmatched junction bases numbered 3, after V lost 10 bases and J lost 7 bases. The CDR3 is CATGQGNSPLHF. The CDR3 DNA follows: TGTGCCACTGGACAGGGAAATTCACCCCTCCACTTT.

This chain joins TRBV19 and TRBJ1-1; D is unclear. Looked up from germline, CDR1 is LNHDA and CDR2 is SQIVND (reference sequence). V was shortened by 11 bases and J by 4 bases, with 20 bases between the two germline ends. This CDR3 has 14 amino acids. For the CDR3, the DNA is TGTGCCTGCAGCGAGGGTTCTTATAGCACTGAAGCTTTCTTT. Translating gives CACSEGSYSTEAFF.

The gene calls are TRBV2 and TRBJ2-5; D uncertain. The CDR3 length is 13 residues. Germline V gene sequence: CDR1 SNHLY, CDR2 FYNNEI. Trimming took 0 bases from V and 7 from J, leaving 9 bases between them. CDR3 bases: TGTGCCAGCAGTGAAGCCCTAGGCGGGACCCAGTACTTC. Translated, it gives CASSEALGGTQYF.

The chain recombines TRBV9 with TRBJ1-6; D possibly corresponds to TRBD1 (5 bases). Germline CDR1 SGDLS, CDR2 YYNGEE. Between the trimmed V and J ends, which lost 0 bases and 10 bases, there was a span of 17 bases. CDR3 length: 16 residues. The CDR3 region is CASSVGVGGGDSPLHF. CDR3 nucleotide sequence: TGTGCCAGCAGCGTAGGTGTTGGGGGGGGTGACTCACCCCTCCACTTT.

The V call is TRBV7-9, the J call TRBJ2-7; D ambiguous. The CDR3 loop spans 13 amino acids. Trimming pared 3 bases from V and 9 bases from J, leaving 15 bases between. Germline CDR1 and CDR2: SEHNR and FQNEAQ (reference sequence). The chain's CDR3 is CASSFPSHVGQYF. The CDR3 DNA follows: TGTGCCAGCAGCTTCCCCAGTCATGTTGGGCAGTACTTC.

This clone was counted ten times or more. The chain employs TRBV12-5 and TRBJ2-7; a weak D match, TRBD2 (5 bases). The germline V gene encodes CDR1 LGHNT and CDR2 FRNRAP. Trimming removed 0 bases at V and 5 bases at J, with 8 bases between. The CDR3 contains 13 residues. CDR3 sequence: CASGLVRGNEQYF. CDR3 DNA: TGTGCTAGTGGTTTGGTTCGGGGAAACGAGCAGTACTTC.

The chain combines TRBV7-9 with TRBJ2-5; the match to TRBD1 covers 10 bases. The V and J ends lost 5 bases and 4 bases, in that order; junction bases with no gene match: 1. CDR1 is SEHNR, CDR2 FQNEAQ, per germline (reference sequence). This CDR3 is built from 13 residues. The CDR3 here is CASSGTGVETQYF. CDR3 bases: TGTGCCAGCAGCGGGACAGGGGTAGAGACCCAGTACTTC.